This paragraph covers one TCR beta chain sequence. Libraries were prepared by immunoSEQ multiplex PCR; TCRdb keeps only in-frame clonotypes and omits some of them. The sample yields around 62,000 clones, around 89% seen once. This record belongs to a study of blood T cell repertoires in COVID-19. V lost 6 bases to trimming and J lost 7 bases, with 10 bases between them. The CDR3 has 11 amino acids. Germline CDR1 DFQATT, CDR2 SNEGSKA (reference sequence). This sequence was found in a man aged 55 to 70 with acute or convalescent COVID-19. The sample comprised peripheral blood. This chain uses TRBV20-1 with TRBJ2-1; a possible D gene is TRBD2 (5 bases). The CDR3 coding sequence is TGCAGTGCGCCTAGGGAGAATGAGCAGTTCTTC. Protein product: CSAPRENEQFF.